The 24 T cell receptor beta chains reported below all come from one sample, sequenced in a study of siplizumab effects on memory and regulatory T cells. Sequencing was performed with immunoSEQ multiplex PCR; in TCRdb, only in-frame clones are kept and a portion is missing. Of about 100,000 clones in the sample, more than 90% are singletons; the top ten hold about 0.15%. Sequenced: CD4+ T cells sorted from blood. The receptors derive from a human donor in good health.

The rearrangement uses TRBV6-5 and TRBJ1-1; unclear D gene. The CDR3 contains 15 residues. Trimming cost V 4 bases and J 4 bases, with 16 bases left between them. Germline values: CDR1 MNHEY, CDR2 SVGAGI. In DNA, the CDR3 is TGTGCCAGCAGTTTCTCCTGGGCCGACGTCACTGAAGCTTTCTTT. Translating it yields CASSFSWADVTEAFF.

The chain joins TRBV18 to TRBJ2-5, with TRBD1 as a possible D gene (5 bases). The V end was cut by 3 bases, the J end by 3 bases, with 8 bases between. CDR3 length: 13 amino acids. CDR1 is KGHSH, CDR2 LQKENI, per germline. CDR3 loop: CASSPDIEETQYF. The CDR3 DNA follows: TGTGCCAGCTCACCGGACATAGAAGAGACCCAGTACTTC.

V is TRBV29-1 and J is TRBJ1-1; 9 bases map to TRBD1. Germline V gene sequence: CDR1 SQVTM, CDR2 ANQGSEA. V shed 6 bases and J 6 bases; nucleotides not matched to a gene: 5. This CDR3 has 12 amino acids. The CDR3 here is CSVDRGGAEAFF. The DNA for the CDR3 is TGCAGCGTGGACAGGGGAGGGGCTGAAGCTTTCTTT.

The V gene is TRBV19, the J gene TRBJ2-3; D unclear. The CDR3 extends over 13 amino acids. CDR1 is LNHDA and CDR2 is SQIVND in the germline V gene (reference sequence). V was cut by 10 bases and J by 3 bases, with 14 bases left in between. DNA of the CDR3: TGTGCCACCCAAAGGGTTTATACAGATACGCAGTATTTT. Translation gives CATQRVYTDTQYF.

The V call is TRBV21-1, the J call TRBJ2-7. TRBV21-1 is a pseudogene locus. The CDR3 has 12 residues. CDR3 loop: CASSPAGREKYF. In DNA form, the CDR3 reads TGTGCCAGCAGCCCCGCTGGAAGGGAAAAGTACTTC.

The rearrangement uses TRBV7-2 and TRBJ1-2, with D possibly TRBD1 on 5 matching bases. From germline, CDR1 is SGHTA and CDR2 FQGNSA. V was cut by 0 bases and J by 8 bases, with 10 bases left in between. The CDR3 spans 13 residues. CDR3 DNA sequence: TGTGCCAGCAGCTTAGCGGGGCTTGGGGGCTACACCTTC. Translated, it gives CASSLAGLGGYTF.

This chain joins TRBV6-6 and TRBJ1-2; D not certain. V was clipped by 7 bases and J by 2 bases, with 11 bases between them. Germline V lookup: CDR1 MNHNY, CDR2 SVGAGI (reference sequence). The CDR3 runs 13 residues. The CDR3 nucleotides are TGTGCCAGCACCTTAGTTGAGAACTATGGCTACACCTTC. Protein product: CASTLVENYGYTF.

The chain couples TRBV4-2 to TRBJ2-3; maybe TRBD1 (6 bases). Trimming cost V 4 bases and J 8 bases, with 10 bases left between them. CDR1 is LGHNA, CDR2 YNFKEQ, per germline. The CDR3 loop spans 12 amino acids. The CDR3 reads CASSRGPGTQYF. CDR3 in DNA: TGTGCCAGCAGCCGGGGGCCGGGTACGCAGTATTTT.

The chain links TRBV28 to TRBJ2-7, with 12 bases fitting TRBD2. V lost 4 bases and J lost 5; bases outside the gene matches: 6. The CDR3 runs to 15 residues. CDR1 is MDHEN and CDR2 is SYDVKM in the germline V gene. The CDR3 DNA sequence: TGTGCCAGCAGTTCGGGACTAGCGGGTAGCCACGAGCAGTACTTC. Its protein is CASSSGLAGSHEQYF.

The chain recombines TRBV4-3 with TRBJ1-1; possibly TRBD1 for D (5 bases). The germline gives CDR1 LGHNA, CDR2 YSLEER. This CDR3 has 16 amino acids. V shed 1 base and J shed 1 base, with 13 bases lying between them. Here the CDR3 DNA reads TGCGCCAGCAGCCAAGTCGGGCGGGGGAAGAACACTGAAGCTTTCTTT. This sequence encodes CASSQVGRGKNTEAFF.

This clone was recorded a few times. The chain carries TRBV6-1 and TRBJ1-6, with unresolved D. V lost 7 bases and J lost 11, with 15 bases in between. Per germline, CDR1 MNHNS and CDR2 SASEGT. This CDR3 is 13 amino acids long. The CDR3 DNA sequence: TGTGCCAGCAATCCCTTCGGCAGGCCACCCCTCCACTTT. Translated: CASNPFGRPPLHF.

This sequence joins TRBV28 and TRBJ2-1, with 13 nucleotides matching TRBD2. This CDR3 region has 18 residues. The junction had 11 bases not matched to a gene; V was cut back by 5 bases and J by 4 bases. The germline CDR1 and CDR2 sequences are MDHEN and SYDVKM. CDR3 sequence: CASSPWTSGGFGYNEQFF. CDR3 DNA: TGTGCCAGCAGTCCATGGACTAGCGGGGGCTTCGGGTACAATGAGCAGTTCTTC.

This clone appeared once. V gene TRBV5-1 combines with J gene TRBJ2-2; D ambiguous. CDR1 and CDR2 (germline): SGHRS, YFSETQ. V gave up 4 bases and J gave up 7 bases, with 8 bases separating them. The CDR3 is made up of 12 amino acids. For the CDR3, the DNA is TGCGCCAGCAGCGACTTTGACGGGGAGCTGTTTTTT. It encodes CASSDFDGELFF.

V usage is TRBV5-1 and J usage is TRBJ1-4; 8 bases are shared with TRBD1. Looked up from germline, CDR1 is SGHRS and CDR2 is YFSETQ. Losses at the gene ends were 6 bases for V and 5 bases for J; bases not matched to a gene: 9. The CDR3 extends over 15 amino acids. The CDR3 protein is CASTFGQGPNEKLFF. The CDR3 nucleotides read TGCGCCAGCACCTTTGGACAGGGCCCAAATGAAAAACTGTTTTTT.

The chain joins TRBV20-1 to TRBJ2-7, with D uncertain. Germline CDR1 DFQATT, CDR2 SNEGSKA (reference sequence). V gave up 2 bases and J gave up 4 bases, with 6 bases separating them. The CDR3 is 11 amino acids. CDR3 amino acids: CSARKGYEQYF. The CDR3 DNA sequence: TGCAGTGCTAGAAAAGGGTACGAGCAGTACTTC.

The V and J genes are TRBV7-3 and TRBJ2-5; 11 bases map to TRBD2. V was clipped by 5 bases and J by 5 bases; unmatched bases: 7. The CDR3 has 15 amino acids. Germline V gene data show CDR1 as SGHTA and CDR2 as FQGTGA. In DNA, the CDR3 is TGTGCCAGCAGCCCCCAGGGGACTAGCGGCGAGACCCAGTACTTC. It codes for CASSPQGTSGETQYF.

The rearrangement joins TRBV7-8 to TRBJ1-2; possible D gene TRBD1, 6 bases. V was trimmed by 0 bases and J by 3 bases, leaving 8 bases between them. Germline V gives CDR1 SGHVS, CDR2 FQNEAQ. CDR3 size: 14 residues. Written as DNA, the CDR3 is TGTGCCAGCAGCTTAGCCGCAGGGGACTATGGCTACACCTTC. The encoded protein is CASSLAAGDYGYTF. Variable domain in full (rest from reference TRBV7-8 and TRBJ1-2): GAGVSQSPRYKVAKRGQDVALRCDPISGHVSLFWYQQALGQGPEFLTYFQNEAQLDKSGLPSDRFFAERPEGSVSTLKIQRTQQEDSAVYLCASSLAAGDYGYTFGSGTRLTVV.

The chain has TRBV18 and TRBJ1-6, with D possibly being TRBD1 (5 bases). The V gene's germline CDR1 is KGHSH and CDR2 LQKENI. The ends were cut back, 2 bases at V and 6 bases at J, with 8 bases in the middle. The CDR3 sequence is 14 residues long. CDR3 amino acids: CASSPKQGNSPLHF. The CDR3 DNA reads TGTGCCAGCTCACCAAAGCAGGGTAATTCACCCCTCCACTTT.

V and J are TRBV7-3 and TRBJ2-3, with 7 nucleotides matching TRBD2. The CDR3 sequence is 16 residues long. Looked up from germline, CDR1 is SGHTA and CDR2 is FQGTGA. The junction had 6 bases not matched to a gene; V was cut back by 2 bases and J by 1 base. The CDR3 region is CASSLRERGGTDTQYF. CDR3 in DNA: TGTGCCAGCAGCTTACGAGAGCGGGGAGGCACAGATACGCAGTATTTT.

The CDR3 sequence is CASSRPGLTTGDTQYF. The DNA for the CDR3 is TGTGCCAGCTCAAGACCGGGACTAACGACAGGAGATACGCAGTATTTT. J is TRBJ2-3 and V is TRBV18; D is perhaps TRBD2 (7 bases). This CDR3 has 16 amino acids. Germline V gives CDR1 KGHSH, CDR2 LQKENI. Trimming shortened V by 5 bases and J by 5 bases, and 20 bases separated the two germline ends.

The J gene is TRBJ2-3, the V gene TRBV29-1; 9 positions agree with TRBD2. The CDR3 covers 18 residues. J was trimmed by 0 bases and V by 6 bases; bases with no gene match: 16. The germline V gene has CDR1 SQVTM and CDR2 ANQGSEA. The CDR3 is CSVRGASGAHPSTDTQYF. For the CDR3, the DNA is TGCAGCGTGCGAGGGGCTAGCGGGGCCCACCCAAGCACAGATACGCAGTATTTT.

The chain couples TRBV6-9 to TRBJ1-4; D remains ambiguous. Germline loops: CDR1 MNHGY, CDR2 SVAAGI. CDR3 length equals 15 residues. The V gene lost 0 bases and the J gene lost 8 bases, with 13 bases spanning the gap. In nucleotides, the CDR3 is TGTGCCAGCAGTTATTCTTGGGAGGAAGGAGAAAAACTGTTTTTT. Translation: CASSYSWEEGEKLFF.

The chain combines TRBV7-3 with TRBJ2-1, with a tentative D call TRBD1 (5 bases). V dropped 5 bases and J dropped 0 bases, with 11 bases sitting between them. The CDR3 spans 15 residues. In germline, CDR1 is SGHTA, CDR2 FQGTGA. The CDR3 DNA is TGTGCCAGCAGCCCCCGTCAGGGCTCCTACAATGAGCAGTTCTTC. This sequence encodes CASSPRQGSYNEQFF.

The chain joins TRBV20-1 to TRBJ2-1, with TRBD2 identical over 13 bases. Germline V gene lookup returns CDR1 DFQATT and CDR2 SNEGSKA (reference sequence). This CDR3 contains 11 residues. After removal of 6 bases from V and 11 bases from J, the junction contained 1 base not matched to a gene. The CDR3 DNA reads TGCAGTGCGGGACTAGCGGGGCAGCAGTTCTTC. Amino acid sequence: CSAGLAGQQFF.